Listed below are T cell receptor beta chains from one sample, sequenced in a study of CD8+ T cells in alopecia areata. This table comes from immunoSEQ multiplex PCR, and its TCRdb copy is limited to in-frame clones, with some not included. The sample holds 35,000 to 50,000 clones, just over 65% seen once. Material: CD8+ T cells sorted from blood, obtained at week 4, from a patient treated with tofacitinib. These receptors all stem from a human donor with alopecia areata. Each CDR3 is given with its conserved first and last residue. The D gene is left open where the match is weak. Clone sizes are given selectively: once, few, many, or a class where the clone is expanded.

j_gene,d_gene,abundance,v_gene,CDR3nt,CDR3aa
TRBJ2-7,-,once,TRBV6-5,TGTGCCAGCAGCCCTGCAGGGGTAGGCGAGCAGTACTTC,CASSPAGVGEQYF
TRBJ2-7,TRBD2,once,TRBV29-1,TGCAGCGTTGAAGGTGGGACAGCGGGGGGCGAGCAGTACTTC,CSVEGGTAGGEQYF
TRBJ2-7,-,once,TRBV29-1,TGCAGCGGTGGGGTAGGCCGCTACGAGCAGTACTTC,CSGGVGRYEQYF
TRBJ1-3,-,-,TRBV13,TGTGCCAGCAGCTTACTGACAAGTTACCAAATGGGGTTCTCTGGAAACACCATATATTTT,CASSLLTSYQMGFSGNTIYF
TRBJ1-2,-,-,TRBV5-4,TGTGCCAGCACAGACAGCTATGGCTACACCTTC,CASTDSYGYTF
TRBJ2-3,TRBD2,-,TRBV5-6,TGTGCCAGCAGCTTGGAAGCTAGCGGGAGCACAGATACGCAGTATTTT,CASSLEASGSTDTQYF
TRBJ2-3,-,-,TRBV30,TGTGCCTGGAGTCTGACCGGAGATACGCAGTATTTT,CAWSLTGDTQYF
TRBJ1-2,-,-,TRBV30,TGTGCCTGGAGTGATAATGTTGGCTACACCTTC,CAWSDNVGYTF
TRBJ2-7,TRBD1,-,TRBV5-1,TGCGCCAGCAGCCATGGAATGGGACAGAACTTC,CASSHGMGQNF
TRBJ2-3,TRBD2,-,TRBV29-1,TGCAGCGTCCACGTACTAGCGGGGTCAGATACGCAGTATTTT,CSVHVLAGSDTQYF
TRBJ2-5,TRBD1,-,TRBV6-5,TGTGCCAGCAGAGTGACAGGGGGCTGGCAAGAGACCCAGTACTTC,CASRVTGGWQETQYF
TRBJ2-5,TRBD1,-,TRBV25-1,TGTGCCAGCAGTAAAGTGGGACAGGGGAGAGCAGAGACCCAGTACTTC,CASSKVGQGRAETQYF
TRBJ2-7,-,-,TRBV6-6,TGTGCCAGCAGCCTCGGACAACAGTTGGGCGACTTC,CASSLGQQLGDF
TRBJ2-1,-,-,TRBV29-1,TGCAGCGTTGAAGATCCGGGGAGCTCCTACAATGAGCAGTTCTTC,CSVEDPGSSYNEQFF
TRBJ2-6,-,-,TRBV13,TGTGCCAGCACGACACTGCTCTCTGGGGCCAACGTCCTGACTTTC,CASTTLLSGANVLTF
TRBJ2-1,TRBD1,-,TRBV29-1,TGCAGCGTTGAAACCGGGACAGGGGTAAATGAGCAGTTCTTC,CSVETGTGVNEQFF
TRBJ2-1,TRBD2,-,TRBV6-1,TGTGCCAGCTTCGTAGCGGGGACATACAATGAGCAGTTCTTC,CASFVAGTYNEQFF
TRBJ2-4,-,once,TRBV4-1,TGCGCCAGCAGCCAAGATCCTAGGGAAAACATTCAGTACTTC,CASSQDPRENIQYF
TRBJ2-7,-,-,TRBV29-1,TGCAGCGTTGAAGAGGGCTACGAGCAGTACTTC,CSVEEGYEQYF
TRBJ2-7,TRBD2,-,TRBV19,TGTGCCAGCAGTAGTGCGGGGGGGAATTCCTACGAGCAGTACTTC,CASSSAGGNSYEQYF
TRBJ2-5,-,-,TRBV7-2,TGTGCCAGCAGCGTTTCCGGGACAGCGGGAGAGACCCAGTACTTC,CASSVSGTAGETQYF
TRBJ2-1,-,-,TRBV7-8,TGTGCCAGCAGCCCAAACTGGACTACTCCCCTCAATGAGCAGTTCTTC,CASSPNWTTPLNEQFF
TRBJ1-2,-,-,TRBV29-1,TGCAGCGTTGAAGATCAAAGCGGTAGAGGGGCCTATGGCTACACCTTC,CSVEDQSGRGAYGYTF
TRBJ1-1,-,-,TRBV5-1,TGCGCCAGCAGCTTGTATGGGGGGGACACTGAAGCTTTCTTT,CASSLYGGDTEAFF
TRBJ1-1,-,-,TRBV4-3,TGCGCCAGCAGCCAGGGTTGGGGCGCCACTGAAGCTTTCTTT,CASSQGWGATEAFF
TRBJ1-2,-,-,TRBV13,TGTGCCAGCAGCTTAGGGGGCGACTATGGCTACACCTTC,CASSLGGDYGYTF
TRBJ1-1,-,-,TRBV30,TGTGCCTGGAGTGCAGAAGCATGGGACACTGAAGCTTTCTTT,CAWSAEAWDTEAFF
TRBJ2-7,-,-,TRBV2,TGTGCCAGCAGTGAACTCCTGGGCTACGAGCAGTACTTC,CASSELLGYEQYF
TRBJ1-2,-,few,TRBV9,TGTGCCAGCAGCGATACGGGCGGGCCCCATGGCTACACCTTC,CASSDTGGPHGYTF
TRBJ2-5,-,-,TRBV9,TGTGCCAGCAGCCCGGGACATAACAGAGAGACCCAGTACTTC,CASSPGHNRETQYF
TRBJ2-5,-,-,TRBV7-2,TGTGCCAGCAGCTCTCAAGAGACCCAGTACTTC,CASSSQETQYF
TRBJ2-1,TRBD2,-,TRBV29-1,TGCAGCGTTGGGGGGACTAGCGGGGCTTTCGATGAGCAGTTCTTC,CSVGGTSGAFDEQFF
TRBJ1-4,-,-,TRBV4-3,TGCGCCAGCAGCCAAGATTCCCCCCCAACAGAAAAACTGTTTTTT,CASSQDSPPTEKLFF
TRBJ1-2,-,-,TRBV29-1,TGCAGCGTTATCCAACCTCAGGGGCCTAACTATGGCTACACCTTC,CSVIQPQGPNYGYTF
TRBJ1-1,TRBD1,-,TRBV27,TGTGCCAGCAGCCCCCGGGACAGGGGGTTGAGTGAAGCTTTCTTT,CASSPRDRGLSEAFF
TRBJ2-1,-,-,TRBV29-1,TGCAGCGTTGCAATACCCCTGACCGATGAGCAGTTCTTC,CSVAIPLTDEQFF
TRBJ2-1,-,-,TRBV29-1,TGCAGCGGTACAGGTGCTTCCTACAATGAGCAGTTCTTC,CSGTGASYNEQFF
TRBJ2-7,-,-,TRBV5-1,TGCGCCAGCAGCTTGGCTCGGAATAGCCTCAGCGAGCAGTACTTC,CASSLARNSLSEQYF
TRBJ1-2,TRBD1,-,TRBV30,TGTGCCTGGAGTGCCCCGGCGGACAGGGGCTATGGCTACACCTTC,CAWSAPADRGYGYTF
TRBJ1-1,-,-,TRBV29-1,TGCAGCGTTGAAGATTGGGCTCAAAGGAACACTGAAGCTTTCTTT,CSVEDWAQRNTEAFF
TRBJ1-2,-,once,TRBV13,TGTGCCAGCAGTCTTGGACGGACATATGGCTACACCTTC,CASSLGRTYGYTF
TRBJ2-7,-,-,TRBV7-2,TGTGCCAGCACCTTACTGGGGAATGGGGACGAGCAGTACTTC,CASTLLGNGDEQYF